This T cell receptor beta chain originates from a study of blood T cell repertoires in COVID-19. Overall study context: Sites in the United States, Italy and Spain provided acute and convalescent COVID-19 samples. In each case, the material was cDNA or gDNA derived from T cells, B-cell-depleted T cells, or PBMCs.

Germline V lookup: CDR1 SGHRS, CDR2 YFSETQ. Between the trimmed V and J ends, which lost 5 bases and 2 bases, there was a span of 10 bases. This CDR3 region has 14 residues. In the authors' workflow: Reference gene primer amplification yielded estimated nucleated cell counts. The assay was immunoSEQ multiplex PCR, and TCRdb's table has in-frame clones only and misses some. V, J and clone size are taken as reported in that table, and D and trimming were inferred from the DNA itself. The sample holds over 200,000 clones; around 85% are singletons and the top ten take around 5%. This TCR was recovered from a human donor in a cohort sampled during active COVID-19. The rearrangement links TRBV5-1 to TRBJ1-4, with TRBD1 as a possible D gene (5 bases). Sequencing was carried out using peripheral blood. CDR3 nucleotides: TGCGCCAGCAGAGACGGGGGTACTAATGAAAAACTGTTTTTT. This gives the protein CASRDGGTNEKLFF.